Ten or more counts support the clone carrying this TCR beta chain. This sample is drawn from a study of blood T cells in healthy people across ages. Primers used in a second PCR of about 7 to 12 cycles were a sample-barcoded 5' primer and a J-beta primer mix. TCRdb independently ran MiXCR on the 5' RACE reads; one entry per CDR3 protein. Of roughly 1,500,000 distinct CDR3 sequences in the sample, about 31% were seen once. Trimming pared 3 bases from V and 9 bases from J, leaving 6 bases between. The CDR3 sequence is 10 residues long. Germline V lookup: CDR1 DFQATT, CDR2 SNEGSKA (reference sequence). There were healthy Caucasian individuals from Russia, aged roughly 6 to 90, serving as donors.

The chain is built from TRBV20-1 and TRBJ2-1, with D unclear. This TCR derives from a woman aged 25 to 39 in good health. The sequenced sample was blood. This chain's CDR3 is CSASSTEQFF. Written as DNA, the CDR3 is TGCAGTGCTAGTTCCACTGAGCAGTTCTTC.